This record concerns one T cell receptor (beta chain) sequence. The target antigen is unknown. This entry is derived from a study of post-analysis software for immune sequencing data. The wider study: Some patients lacked subtype; others had relapsing-remitting, secondary progressive or progressive-relapsing disease.

Study results and limitations: When compared against controls, multiple sclerosis patients showed significantly lower normalized Chao1 diversity. The F measure placed samples prepared in the same batch into strongly shared clusters.

Built from TCR beta cDNA, the libraries had unique molecular identifiers in them. The source material, roughly 0.9 to 10 million T cells, gave rise to 500,000 or so cDNA molecules. TCRdb processed the PCR reads anew with MiXCR; each CDR3 protein has one entry. The data show roughly 430,000 distinct CDR3 sequences, with roughly 38% seen just once and about 7.6% held by the top ten. Sample: blood. The receptor was isolated from a girl aged 2-9 years with multiple sclerosis.

The CDR3 sequence: CAILLEGGKGYTF. CDR3 bases: TGTGCCATACTGCTGGAAGGCGGAAAAGGCTACACCTTC. This chain uses TRBV10-3 with TRBJ1-2; D is undetermined. Germline assignment: CDR1 ENHRY and CDR2 SYGVKD. The CDR3 length is 13 residues. Trimming left V 9 bases short and J 8 bases short, with 19 bases between.